The rows below give T cell receptor beta chains drawn from one sample of a study of blood T cell repertoires in COVID-19. Profiled with immunoSEQ multiplex PCR; TCRdb holds only in-frame clones, not every one. The repertoire holds under 500,000 clones, with more than 80% as singletons. The sample taken for sequencing was PBMCs or T cells enriched from blood (not recorded which). Receptor source: a man aged 25-45 years who had recovered from COVID-19. The CDR3 runs from the conserved cysteine through the conserved F or W. Each record gives: J gene, V gene, CDR3 protein.

j_call: TRBJ1-6; v_call: TRBV28; cdr3_aa: CASSLSLGTGATNSPLHF
j_call: TRBJ2-7; v_call: TRBV12-3/TRBV12-4; cdr3_aa: CASSFSPGDEQYF
j_call: TRBJ2-7; v_call: TRBV11-2; cdr3_aa: CASSLNRDRSYEQYF
j_call: TRBJ1-5; v_call: TRBV10-2; cdr3_aa: CASSDVSPGQNQPQHF
j_call: TRBJ1-4; v_call: TRBV13; cdr3_aa: CASSPWRGVTNEKLFF
j_call: TRBJ1-2; v_call: TRBV9; cdr3_aa: CASSVDRVSTGYTF
j_call: TRBJ2-3; v_call: TRBV25-1; cdr3_aa: CASSVQTSGRYTDTQYF
j_call: TRBJ1-1; v_call: TRBV28; cdr3_aa: CASSPFTWLEAFF
j_call: TRBJ2-5; v_call: TRBV30; cdr3_aa: CAWSAERIRGQETQYF
j_call: TRBJ1-4; v_call: TRBV5-1; cdr3_aa: CASSSGTGAEKLFF
j_call: TRBJ2-7; v_call: TRBV19; cdr3_aa: CASSIFRGSYEQYF
j_call: TRBJ1-2; v_call: TRBV6-1; cdr3_aa: CASSEEAVDTYGYTF
j_call: TRBJ1-2; v_call: TRBV1; cdr3_aa: CTSSQSGSGGILSYGYTF
j_call: TRBJ2-7; v_call: TRBV13; cdr3_aa: CASSLQGLSYEQYF
j_call: TRBJ2-2; v_call: TRBV5-1; cdr3_aa: CASSGSGTGELFF
j_call: TRBJ2-5; v_call: TRBV18; cdr3_aa: CASPPTSETQYF
j_call: TRBJ1-2; v_call: TRBV3-1/TRBV3-2; cdr3_aa: CASSQDRRYYGYTF
j_call: TRBJ2-1; v_call: TRBV11-2; cdr3_aa: CASSLTSGRAYEQFF
j_call: TRBJ2-1; v_call: TRBV28; cdr3_aa: CASSFILGGNEQFF
j_call: TRBJ1-2; v_call: TRBV21-1; cdr3_aa: CASSKTRVLDGYTF
j_call: TRBJ2-7; v_call: TRBV12-2; cdr3_aa: CASRSEGVSGSPPEIYEQYF
j_call: TRBJ1-5; v_call: TRBV28; cdr3_aa: CASSLSLAGWGSNQPQHF
j_call: TRBJ2-5; v_call: TRBV18; cdr3_aa: CASSPPYQETQYF
j_call: TRBJ2-7; v_call: TRBV3-1/TRBV3-2; cdr3_aa: CASSVSGSSYEQYF
j_call: TRBJ1-2; v_call: TRBV19; cdr3_aa: CASSNPRRSRGHGYTF
j_call: TRBJ2-5; v_call: TRBV9; cdr3_aa: CASSVAGAAQTQYF
j_call: TRBJ2-7; v_call: TRBV5-1; cdr3_aa: CASSLGQTSSYEQYF
j_call: TRBJ1-4; v_call: TRBV7-9; cdr3_aa: CASSRNRGSTNEKLFF
j_call: TRBJ1-1; v_call: TRBV19; cdr3_aa: CASIDRGKTEAFF
j_call: TRBJ1-5; v_call: TRBV19; cdr3_aa: CASSTSRGQGDQPQHF
j_call: TRBJ2-5; v_call: TRBV4-2; cdr3_aa: CASSQEWRGVGYQETQYF
j_call: TRBJ1-2; v_call: TRBV15; cdr3_aa: CATSSSGTAYGYTF
j_call: TRBJ1-1; v_call: TRBV4-1; cdr3_aa: CASSTQTGSTEAFF
j_call: TRBJ2-1; v_call: TRBV25-1; cdr3_aa: CASSDPTQGNEQFF
j_call: TRBJ2-1; v_call: TRBV10-1; cdr3_aa: CASSDSGSLSSYEQFF
j_call: TRBJ2-1; v_call: TRBV7-3; cdr3_aa: CASSLRASGSNEQFF
j_call: TRBJ1-6; v_call: TRBV18; cdr3_aa: CASSPQQGDFSPLHF
j_call: TRBJ2-1; v_call: TRBV5-1; cdr3_aa: CASSGPPYNEQFF
j_call: TRBJ1-5; v_call: TRBV19; cdr3_aa: CASSIRRDSLSNQPQHF
j_call: TRBJ2-3; v_call: TRBV18; cdr3_aa: CASSPRGGTGKDTQYF
j_call: TRBJ2-3; v_call: TRBV20-1; cdr3_aa: CSASSPLAGGLSTDTQYF
j_call: TRBJ1-5; v_call: TRBV2; cdr3_aa: CASSEQASFQPQHF
j_call: TRBJ1-1; v_call: TRBV18; cdr3_aa: CASSGTGNAEAFF
j_call: TRBJ1-1; v_call: TRBV3-1/TRBV3-2; cdr3_aa: CASSHNTGYTEAFF
j_call: TRBJ2-7; v_call: TRBV12-5; cdr3_aa: CASGLVMDRGGGGEQYF
j_call: TRBJ1-2; v_call: TRBV27; cdr3_aa: CASSPSGTVVNYGYTF
j_call: TRBJ1-2; v_call: TRBV6-5; cdr3_aa: CASSSQRTGADGYTF
j_call: TRBJ2-7; v_call: TRBV5-1; cdr3_aa: CASSLVVTGRHYEQYF
j_call: TRBJ1-6; v_call: TRBV28; cdr3_aa: CASSSGTGFRGNSPLHF
j_call: TRBJ1-2; v_call: TRBV11-3; cdr3_aa: CASSDQGYGYTF
j_call: TRBJ1-5; v_call: TRBV5-6; cdr3_aa: CASSSDRNQPQHF
j_call: TRBJ1-1; v_call: TRBV20-1; cdr3_aa: CSASRGQVAFF